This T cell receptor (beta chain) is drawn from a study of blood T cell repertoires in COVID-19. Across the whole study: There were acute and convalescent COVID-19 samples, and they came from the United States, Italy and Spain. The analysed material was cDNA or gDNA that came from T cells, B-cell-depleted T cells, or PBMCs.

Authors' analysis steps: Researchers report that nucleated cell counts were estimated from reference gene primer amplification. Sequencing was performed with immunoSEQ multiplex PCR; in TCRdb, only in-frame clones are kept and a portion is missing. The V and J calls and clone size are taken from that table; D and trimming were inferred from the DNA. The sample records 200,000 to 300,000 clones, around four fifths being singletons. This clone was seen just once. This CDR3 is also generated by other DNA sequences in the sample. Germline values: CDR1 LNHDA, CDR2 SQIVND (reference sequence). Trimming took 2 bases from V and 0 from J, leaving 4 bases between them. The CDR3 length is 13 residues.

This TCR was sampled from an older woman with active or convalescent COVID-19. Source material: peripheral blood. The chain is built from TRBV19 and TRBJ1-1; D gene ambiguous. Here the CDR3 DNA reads TGTGCCAGTAGTATAAGCCTGAACACTGAAGCTTTCTTT. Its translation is CASSISLNTEAFF.